This T cell receptor beta chain was identified in a study of cytomegalovirus exposure and HLA in healthy donors. V shed 0 bases and J shed 3 bases, with 13 bases lying between them. CDR1 SGHVS and CDR2 FQNEAQ come from the germline V gene. CDR3 length: 16 residues. PCR amplification relied on 60 Vbeta primers (plus 13 Jbeta primers). The table came from immunoSEQ multiplex PCR; TCRdb's copy has only in-frame clones and leaves some out. Of 120,000 to 150,000 clones in the sample, around 73% were seen once. The table lists this clone with a few counts. Sample: PBMCs. The origin of this receptor is a human donor in good health. The chain uses TRBV7-8 and TRBJ2-3, with D perhaps TRBD2 (7 bases). The CDR3 region is CASSLAGGLLTDTQYF. The CDR3 DNA reads as TGTGCCAGCAGCTTAGCGGGGGGGCTTTTGACAGATACGCAGTATTTT.